Below, 11 T cell receptor beta chains from the same sample are listed, as sequenced in a study of regulatory T cells in long-lasting Graves disease. Sample time point: persistent/refractory GD, antithyroid drugs over 5 years with positive TRAb. Extracted PBMC RNA gave rise to the TCR library. Through Arm-PCR of CDR3 regions and iRepertoire HTBI primers, TCR beta libraries were built. TCRdb processed the multiplex PCR reads anew with MiXCR; each CDR3 protein has one entry. The data show 390,000 or so distinct CDR3 sequences, with less than 30% seen just once and around 30% held by the top ten. The material was peripheral blood mononuclear cells (PBMCs), obtained when the disease was refractory, from a patient treated with antithyroid drugs. These receptors were collected from a woman aged 40 to 49 with Graves disease.

The chain has TRBV11-3 and TRBJ1-4; possibly TRBD1 for D (6 bases). The V end lost 6 bases, the J end lost 8 bases, and 13 bases lay between the germline ends. The germline gives CDR1 SGHNT, CDR2 YENEEA. The CDR3 runs to 13 residues. The CDR3 is CASRRRGREKLFF. CDR3 bases: TGTGCCAGCAGACGGCGGGGGCGGGAAAAACTGTTTTTT.

This clonotype has a handful of counts. The chain carries TRBV6-5 and TRBJ2-7; D possibly corresponds to TRBD2 (6 bases). V was shortened by 2 bases and J by 4 bases, with 12 bases between the two germline ends. Germline V gives CDR1 MNHEY, CDR2 SVGAGI. The CDR3 consists of 14 residues. CDR3 bases: TGTGCCAGCAGTTACCGGGACTCGGGGTACGAGCAGTACTTC. Its protein product is CASSYRDSGYEQYF.

V usage is TRBV18 and J usage is TRBJ1-1; no clear D. This CDR3 spans 14 amino acids. Germline-derived CDR1 and CDR2 are KGHSH and LQKENI. The germline V and J ends were trimmed by 3 bases and 4 bases, with 12 bases remaining between them. CDR3 loop: CASSPYDGSTEAFF. In DNA form, the CDR3 reads TGTGCCAGCTCACCCTACGACGGAAGCACTGAAGCTTTCTTT.

This clonotype was detected many times. The chain recombines TRBV6-1 with TRBJ1-1, with D perhaps TRBD1 (5 bases). V was pared by 4 bases and J by 5 bases, with 17 bases between. Germline CDR1 is MNHNS and CDR2 is SASEGT. This CDR3 contains 15 residues. Here the CDR3 reads CASSVDQGFGTEAFF. The CDR3 DNA reads as TGTGCCAGCAGTGTAGACCAGGGTTTCGGGACTGAAGCTTTCTTT.

This clonotype was seen many times. The rearrangement uses TRBV20-1 and TRBJ2-7; 9 nucleotides line up with TRBD2. Germline V gives CDR1 DFQATT, CDR2 SNEGSKA (reference sequence). The CDR3 covers 15 residues. Unmatched junction bases numbered 12, after V lost 3 bases and J lost 6 bases. The CDR3 spells CSARAGWTSVSEQYF. The DNA of the CDR3 is TGCAGTGCTAGGGCCGGATGGACTAGCGTTTCCGAGCAGTACTTC.

As concerns this clonotype: This may come from a read error, since a much larger clone is one base off. The CDR3 carries no conserved terminal phenylalanine or tryptophan, so it likely arises from a read error. The V gene is TRBV6-1, the J gene TRBJ2-7, with TRBD2 matching 9 bases. The germline V gene encodes CDR1 MNHNS and CDR2 SASEGT. V gave up 1 base and J gave up 3 bases; unmatched junction bases: 10. CDR3 length: 17 residues. In nucleotides, the CDR3 is TGTGCCAGCAGTGAAGAATGGGGGGCTAGCGGGATCTACGAGCAGTACCTC. As protein: CASSEEWGASGIYEQYL.

This clonotype was recorded many times. The chain is built from TRBV28 and TRBJ2-2; 13 nucleotides line up with TRBD2. V was pared by 7 bases and J by 5 bases, with 10 bases of the junction left unmatched. Germline V gene data show CDR1 as MDHEN and CDR2 as SYDVKM. The CDR3 extends over 17 amino acids. The CDR3 loop is CASTDRTSGRQTGELFF. For the CDR3, the DNA is TGTGCCAGCACCGATAGGACTAGCGGGAGACAGACCGGGGAGCTGTTTTTT.

To note about this clonotype: A clone one base away is much larger, so this may be a read error. The CDR3 nucleotides are TGTGCCAGCAGCCCCCCGGACGGAGGTCGAGAGGCCCAGTACTTC. This encodes CASSPPDGGREAQYF. The chain is built from TRBV7-8 and TRBJ2-5, with TRBD2 as a possible D gene (5 bases). This CDR3 has 15 residues. Germline V gene sequence: CDR1 SGHVS, CDR2 FQNEAQ.

This clonotype was picked up a small number of times. V is TRBV7-9 and J is TRBJ2-7, with D unresolved. Trimming cost V 1 base and J 0 bases, with 7 bases left between them. The CDR3 totals 14 residues. CDR1 and CDR2 from the germline V gene are SEHNR and FQNEAQ (reference sequence). The CDR3 nucleotides read TGTGCCAGCAGCTTAGTCGACTCCTCCTACGAGCAGTACTTC. This sequence encodes CASSLVDSSYEQYF.

This clonotype has ten or more counts. Sequence at one end of the junction differs from germline and may be a read error. V and J are TRBV11-2 and TRBJ2-7, with D unresolved. From germline, CDR1 is SGHAT and CDR2 FQNNGV. The CDR3 has 13 residues. This CDR3 reads CASSLDVAYQTHF. Written as DNA, the CDR3 is TGTGCCAGCAGCTTAGATGTGGCTTATCAAACGCACTTC. Using reference TRBV11-2 and TRBJ2-7 for the parts outside the CDR3, the full variable domain is EAGVAQSPRYKIIEKRQSVAFWCNPISGHATLYWYQQILGQGPKLLIQFQNNGVVDDSQLPKDRFSAERLKGVDSTLKIQPAKLEDSAVYLCASSLDVAYQTHFGPGTRLTVT.

Ten or more counts support this clonotype. V usage is TRBV28 and J usage is TRBJ2-2; 7 bases align to TRBD2. Trimming cost V 4 bases and J 5 bases; bases outside gene matches: 10. The germline V gene has CDR1 MDHEN and CDR2 SYDVKM. The CDR3 runs to 16 residues. CDR3 coding DNA: TGTGCCAGCAGTTCCAAGGAGGGAGGGCCGACCGGGGAGCTGTTTTTT. Translating it yields CASSSKEGGPTGELFF.